This T cell receptor beta chain was obtained from a study of vaccination effects on CD4 cells after COVID-19. Germline V lookup: CDR1 SGHTA, CDR2 FQGNSA. This CDR3 spans 17 amino acids. V gave up 5 bases and J gave up 2 bases; unmatched junction bases: 14. Peptide-pool stimulation followed by sequencing identified expanded antigen-specific CD4+ clonotypes in the ViraFEST assay. Upon completion of 10 to 11 days in culture, CD4+ T cells were isolated. Vaccinees lacked prior SARS-CoV-2 infection and tested negative for nucleocapsid antibodies. Approximately 2 million PBMC per well received approximately 10 IU/ml IL-2 and 8 to 10 ug/ml peptides in culture. IL-2 medium took the place of half the medium on both days 3 and 7. General study results and limits: Clones arising from infection and from vaccination showed marked clonal contraction late after vaccination.

Profiled with immunoSEQ multiplex PCR; TCRdb holds only in-frame clones, not every one. The sample lists roughly 35,000 clones; 66% were seen once. About this clone: The target antigen is unknown.

The chain employs TRBV7-2 and TRBJ2-7; 8 nucleotides match TRBD2. The source is a human donor who received a COVID-19 vaccine. Sequencing was performed on CD4+ T cells from PBMCs cultured with HCoV-OC43 spike peptides, taken before COVID-19 vaccination. Subset meaning: HCoV-OC43 spike overlapping peptide pool stimulation. CDR3 bases: TGTGCCAGCAGCCCCGGTCAAGCGGGAGTGCCCCCCTACGAGCAGTACTTC. Translation: CASSPGQAGVPPYEQYF.